The clone carrying this TCR beta chain came up many times. The CDR3 totals 15 residues. In germline, CDR1 is PRHDT, CDR2 FYEKMQ (reference sequence). Trimming took 6 bases from V and 4 from J; bases not matched to a gene: 9. These data are taken from a study of T cells after yellow fever vaccination. TCRdb analysed the 5' RACE reads with MiXCR anew, one entry per CDR3 protein. This repertoire shows about 5,800 distinct CDR3 sequences, about 6.5% found once; its top ten account for approximately 60%. General study results and limits: A limited proportion of clonotypes was detected within both the CD4 and CD8 compartments.

Sequencing was performed on PBMCs, either bulk or a sorted T-cell subset (CD4+, CD8+, memory, or dextramer-sorted; not recorded which), taken approximately 15 days after the first yellow fever vaccination. The chain has TRBV13 and TRBJ1-1; 9 nucleotides line up with TRBD1. This TCR was sampled from a man aged 18-30 years who received the YFV17D yellow fever vaccine. The CDR3 sequence: CASSMGQGEFTEAFF. The CDR3 DNA follows: TGTGCCAGCAGTATGGGACAGGGTGAGTTCACTGAAGCTTTCTTT.